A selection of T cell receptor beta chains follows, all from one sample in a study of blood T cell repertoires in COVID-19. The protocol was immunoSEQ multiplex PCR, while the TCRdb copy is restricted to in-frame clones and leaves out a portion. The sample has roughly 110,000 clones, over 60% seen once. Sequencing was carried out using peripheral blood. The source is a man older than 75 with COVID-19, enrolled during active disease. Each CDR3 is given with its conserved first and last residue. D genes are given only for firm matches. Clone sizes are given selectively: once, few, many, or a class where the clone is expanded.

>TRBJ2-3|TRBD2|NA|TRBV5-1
CASSLGTSGRSDTQYF
TGCGCCAGCAGCTTAGGGACTAGCGGGAGGTCAGATACGCAGTATTTT
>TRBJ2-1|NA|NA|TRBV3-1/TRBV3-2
CASSQGRRGEQFF
TGTGCCAGCAGCCAAGGTAGGAGGGGTGAGCAGTTCTTC
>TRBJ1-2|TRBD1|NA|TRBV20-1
CSASPKTGGVYGYTF
TGCAGTGCTAGTCCTAAGACAGGGGGAGTCTATGGCTACACCTTC
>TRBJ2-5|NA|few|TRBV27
CASSLALETQYF
TGTGCCAGCAGCCTAGCCCTAGAGACCCAGTACTTC
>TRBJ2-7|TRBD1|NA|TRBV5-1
CASSFSGDRPTYEQYF
TGCGCCAGCAGCTTTAGTGGGGACAGACCGACCTACGAGCAGTACTTC
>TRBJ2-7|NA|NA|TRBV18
CASSPQSSYEQYF
TGTGCCAGCTCACCACAGAGCTCCTACGAGCAGTACTTC
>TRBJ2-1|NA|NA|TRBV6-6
CASRLVGGSYNEQFF
TGTGCCAGCCGGCTTGTGGGGGGCTCCTACAATGAGCAGTTCTTC
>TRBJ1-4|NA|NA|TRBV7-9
CASSSAPREEVFF
TGTGCCAGCAGCTCCGCCCCTCGGGAGGAGGTGTTTTTT
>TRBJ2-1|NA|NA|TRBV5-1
CASNQAAGYNEQFF
TGCGCCAGCAACCAAGCCGCGGGCTACAATGAGCAGTTCTTC
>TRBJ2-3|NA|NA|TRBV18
CASSPLETVGVADTQYF
TGTGCCAGCTCACCATTGGAGACCGTGGGAGTCGCAGATACGCAGTATTTT
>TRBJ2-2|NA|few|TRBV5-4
CASSLVASGELFF
TGTGCCAGCAGCTTGGTAGCGTCCGGGGAGCTGTTTTTT
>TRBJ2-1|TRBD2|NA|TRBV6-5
CASRLARSSYNEQFF
TGTGCCAGCCGACTAGCCCGAAGCTCCTACAATGAGCAGTTCTTC
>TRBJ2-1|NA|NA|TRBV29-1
CSVEREEAYNEQFF
TGCAGCGTGGAAAGGGAGGAAGCCTACAATGAGCAGTTCTTC
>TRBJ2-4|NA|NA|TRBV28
CASRFRGIAKNIQYF
TGTGCCAGCAGGTTCCGGGGAATAGCCAAAAACATTCAGTACTTC
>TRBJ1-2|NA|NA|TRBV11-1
CASSARQDYGYTF
TGTGCCAGCAGCGCCCGACAGGACTATGGCTACACCTTC
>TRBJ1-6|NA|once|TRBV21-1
CASGGSLASPLHF
TGTGCCAGCGGTGGGAGCCTCGCTTCACCCCTCCACTTT
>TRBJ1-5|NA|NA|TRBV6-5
CASKATAGSGQPQHF
TGTGCCAGCAAGGCGACAGCAGGGTCAGGACAGCCCCAGCATTTT
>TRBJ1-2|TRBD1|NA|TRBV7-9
CASTETGTNYGYTF
TGTGCCAGCACCGAGACAGGGACTAACTATGGCTACACCTTC
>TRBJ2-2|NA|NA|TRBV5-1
CASSFRGVNTGELFF
TGCGCCAGCAGCTTCCGCGGGGTGAACACCGGGGAGCTGTTTTTT
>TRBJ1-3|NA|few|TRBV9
CASSPGTSSSGNTIYF
TGTGCCAGCAGCCCCGGGACATCGAGCTCTGGAAACACCATATATTTT
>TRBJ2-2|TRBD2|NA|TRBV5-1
CASSLASGSMYTGELFF
TGCGCCAGCAGCTTGGCTAGCGGGAGTATGTATACCGGGGAGCTGTTTTTT
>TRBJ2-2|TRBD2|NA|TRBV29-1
CSGLTSAITGELFF
TGCAGCGGCCTCACTAGCGCTATAACCGGGGAGCTGTTTTTT
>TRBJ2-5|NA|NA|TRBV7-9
CASSLNSLFQETQYF
TGTGCCAGCAGCTTGAACAGTCTATTCCAAGAGACCCAGTACTTC
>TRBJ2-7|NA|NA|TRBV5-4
CASSFGGGEVYEQYF
TGTGCCAGCAGCTTTGGTGGGGGCGAAGTGTACGAGCAGTACTTC
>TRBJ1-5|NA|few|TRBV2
CASSFDRTNQPQHF
TGTGCCAGCAGTTTTGACAGGACAAACCAGCCCCAGCATTTT
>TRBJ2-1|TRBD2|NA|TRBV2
CASSVPERESYNEQFF
TGTGCCAGCAGTGTGCCGGAGCGGGAGTCATACAATGAGCAGTTCTTC
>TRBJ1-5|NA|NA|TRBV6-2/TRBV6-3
CASSYDRGTWHF
TGTGCCAGCAGTTACGACCGGGGGACGTGGCATTTT
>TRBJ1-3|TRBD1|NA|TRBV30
CAWGRDRSSGNTIYF
TGTGCCTGGGGCCGGGACAGGAGCTCTGGAAACACCATATATTTT
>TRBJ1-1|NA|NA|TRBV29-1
CSVERGNTEAFF
TGCAGCGTTGAGCGAGGGAACACTGAAGCTTTCTTT
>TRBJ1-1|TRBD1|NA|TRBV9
CASSTGTDMNTEAFF
TGTGCCAGCAGCACGGGGACAGATATGAACACTGAAGCTTTCTTT
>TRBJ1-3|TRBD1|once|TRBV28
CASSFGTVPGNTIYF
TGTGCCAGCAGTTTCGGGACAGTCCCTGGAAACACCATATATTTT
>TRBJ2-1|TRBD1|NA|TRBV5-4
CASSLVDRGNEQFF
TGTGCCAGCAGCTTGGTTGACAGGGGGAACGAGCAGTTCTTC
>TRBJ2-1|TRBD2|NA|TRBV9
CASSVLASGSLYNEQFF
TGTGCCAGCAGCGTATTGGCTAGCGGGAGTCTCTACAATGAGCAGTTCTTC
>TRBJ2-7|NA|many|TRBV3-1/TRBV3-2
CASSQEMRANEQYF
TGTGCCAGCAGCCAAGAGATGCGGGCAAACGAGCAGTACTTC
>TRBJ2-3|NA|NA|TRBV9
CASSVDQGRDTQYF
TGTGCCAGCAGCGTAGATCAGGGGAGAGATACGCAGTATTTT
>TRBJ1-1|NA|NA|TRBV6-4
CASSAQGGTEAFF
TGTGCCAGCAGTGCTCAGGGTGGTACTGAAGCTTTCTTT
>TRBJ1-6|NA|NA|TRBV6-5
CASSYSTGMGNSPLHF
TGTGCCAGCAGTTACTCGACAGGAATGGGGAATTCACCCCTCCACTTT
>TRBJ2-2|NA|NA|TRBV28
CASSFGLRNPANTGELFF
TGTGCCAGCAGTTTTGGACTAAGGAATCCCGCGAACACCGGGGAGCTGTTTTTT
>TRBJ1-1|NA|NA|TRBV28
CASSLYGQSKVRAFF
TGTGCCAGCAGTTTATACGGACAGTCGAAGGTTCGAGCTTTCTTT
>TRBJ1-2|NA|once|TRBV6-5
CASMPPGSGGYTF
TGTGCCAGCATGCCCCCAGGGTCGGGCGGCTACACCTTC
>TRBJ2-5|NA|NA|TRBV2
CASSDSQETQYF
TGTGCCAGCAGTGATTCGCAAGAGACCCAGTACTTC
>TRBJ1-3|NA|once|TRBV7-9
CASRESASGNTIYF
TGTGCCAGCAGGGAGTCTGCTTCTGGAAACACCATATATTTT
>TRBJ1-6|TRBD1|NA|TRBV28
CASSSPTGVGNSPLHF
TGTGCCAGCAGTTCGCCCACAGGGGTAGGTAATTCACCCCTCCACTTT
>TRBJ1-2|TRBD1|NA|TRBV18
CASSSTGGGYGYTF
TGTGCCAGCTCATCTACAGGGGGGGGCTATGGCTACACCTTC
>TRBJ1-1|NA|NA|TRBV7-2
CASSSGGGRFNTEAFF
TGTGCCAGCAGCTCGGGAGGCGGGCGATTTAACACTGAAGCTTTCTTT
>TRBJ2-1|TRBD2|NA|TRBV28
CASSLPGTSDNNEQFF
TGTGCCAGCAGTTTACCCGGGACTAGCGATAACAATGAGCAGTTCTTC
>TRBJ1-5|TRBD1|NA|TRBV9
CASSAEGQGGPQHF
TGTGCCAGCAGCGCTGAGGGACAGGGCGGGCCCCAGCATTTT
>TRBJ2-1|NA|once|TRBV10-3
CAISESGPNKYNEQFF
TGTGCCATCAGTGAGTCGGGCCCCAATAAATACAATGAGCAGTTCTTC